What follows is one T cell receptor beta chain and its context. Its target is not known. The entry originates in a study of T cells in localized non-small cell lung cancer. Study-level findings and limits: Because researchers sequenced only one region of the tumor, heterogeneity is still possible. Adjacent lung tissue had a median about 52 of the top 100 clones found in the tumor.

The protocol was immunoSEQ multiplex PCR, while the TCRdb copy is restricted to in-frame clones and leaves out a portion. The table lists about 77,000 clones, 88% of them singletons, with more than 20% in the top ten. The V gene's germline CDR1 is KGHSH and CDR2 LQKENI. CDR3 length: 15 residues. V was shortened by 1 base and J by 4 bases, with 13 bases between the two germline ends. This clonotype was obtained from a woman aged 35-70 years with stage I squamous cell lung carcinoma. The rearrangement links TRBV18 to TRBJ2-5; D remains unclear. The input for sequencing was peripheral blood, taken before any cancer treatment. The CDR3 here is CASSPLFGSGETQYF. The CDR3 DNA is TGTGCCAGCTCACCACTTTTCGGAAGTGGAGAGACCCAGTACTTC.